The 11 T cell receptor beta chains presented below share a single source sample, sequenced in a study of identifying expanded T cells in peripheral blood. Profiling relied on immunoSEQ multiplex PCR, and the TCRdb table lists in-frame clones only, not all of them. Of around 68,000 clones listed, more than 70% were seen once; the top ten hold roughly 4.5%. The sample comprised blood. The receptor set was obtained from a person aged 18-69 years in good health.

This rearrangement joins TRBV14 to TRBJ2-5, with 7 bases lining up with TRBD2. The CDR3 loop spans 16 amino acids. Germline loops: CDR1 SGHDN, CDR2 FVKESK. Losses at the gene ends were 4 bases for V and 4 bases for J; bases not matched to a gene: 12. The CDR3 reads CASSPQGALAGETQYF. The CDR3 region has the DNA TGTGCCAGCAGCCCCCAAGGGGCCTTAGCGGGAGAGACCCAGTACTTC.

This rearrangement joins TRBV5-4 to TRBJ2-7; TRBD2 agrees at 7 bases. Losses at the gene ends were 0 bases for V and 3 bases for J; bases not matched to a gene: 0. The germline gives CDR1 SGHNT, CDR2 YYREEE (reference sequence). CDR3 length: 13 amino acids. The CDR3 reads CASSLERGYEQYF. CDR3 DNA: TGTGCCAGCAGCTTGGAGCGGGGCTACGAGCAGTACTTC.

This chain links TRBV7-2 with TRBJ2-4; the match to TRBD2 covers 9 bases. This CDR3 is built from 18 residues. Germline CDR1 SGHTA, CDR2 FQGNSA. V dropped 2 bases and J dropped 2; count of bases not matched to a gene: 10. The CDR3 region has the DNA TGTGCCAGCAGCTTAAATTTCGGCGGGAGGGCCCCCAAAAACATTCAGTACTTC. It translates to CASSLNFGGRAPKNIQYF.

This chain links TRBV6-5 with TRBJ2-7; D perhaps matches TRBD2 (5 bases). The CDR3 totals 15 residues. CDR1 and CDR2 from the germline V gene are MNHEY and SVGAGI. Trimming took 2 bases from V and 5 from J, leaving 16 bases between them. The CDR3 loop reads CASSYDGTSPNEQYF. The CDR3 DNA sequence: TGTGCCAGCAGTTACGACGGAACTAGTCCCAACGAGCAGTACTTC.

This chain connects TRBV6-1 to TRBJ1-1; 9 positions agree with TRBD1. CDR1 is MNHNS and CDR2 is SASEGT in the germline V gene. This CDR3 is built from 12 residues. V was pared by 9 bases and J by 4 bases, with 3 bases of the junction left unmatched. In DNA, the CDR3 is TGTGCCAGTTGGACAGGGGCCACTGAAGCTTTCTTT. This sequence encodes CASWTGATEAFF.

The chain links TRBV4-2 to TRBJ2-3; 14 bases agree with TRBD2. V lost 1 base and J lost 0; bases outside the gene matches: 3. CDR1 is LGHNA, CDR2 YNFKEQ, per germline. CDR3 size: 18 residues. CDR3 sequence (DNA): TGTGCCAGCAGCCAAGGACTAGCGGGGGGGCCTAGCACAGATACGCAGTATTTT. It is translated as CASSQGLAGGPSTDTQYF.

This clone has a single count. The chain combines TRBV21-1 with TRBJ2-1; TRBD1 reflects the table's D call only, with no check against the DNA. TRBV21-1 is termed a pseudogene. This CDR3 has 17 residues. The CDR3 protein is CASSKGTGQGVDNEQFF. DNA of the CDR3: TGTGCCAGCAGCAAAGGTACTGGGCAGGGTGTTGACAATGAGCAGTTCTTC.

V is TRBV4-1 and J is TRBJ2-7; TRBD1 matches 9 bases. This CDR3 is built from 16 residues. CDR1 is MGHRA, CDR2 YSYEKL, per germline. Trimming at V came to 1 base and at J to 0 bases, leaving 4 bases not matched to a gene. The CDR3 is CASSQGGQGGSYEQYF. CDR3 in DNA: TGCGCCAGCAGCCAAGGGGGACAGGGCGGCTCCTACGAGCAGTACTTC.

The V gene is TRBV5-1, the J gene TRBJ2-7; D is perhaps TRBD1 or TRBD2 (6 bases each). The V end was cut by 0 bases, the J end by 3 bases, with 16 bases between. Looked up from germline, CDR1 is SGHRS and CDR2 is YFSETQ. The CDR3 sequence is 16 residues long. The CDR3 here is CASSLAGAQGYYEQYF. The CDR3 DNA is TGCGCCAGCAGCTTGGCGGGGGCCCAAGGGTACTACGAGCAGTACTTC.

V usage is TRBV2 and J usage is TRBJ2-7; 8 positions agree with TRBD1. This CDR3 is built from 14 residues. The junction had 7 bases not matched to a gene; V was cut back by 7 bases and J by 2 bases. CDR1 SNHLY and CDR2 FYNNEI come from the germline V gene. The CDR3 region has the DNA TGTGCCAGCAAGACCGGGACAGGACCCTACGAGCAGTACTTC. Translation gives CASKTGTGPYEQYF.

The rearrangement links TRBV5-6 to TRBJ1-2; TRBD1 matches 7 bases. Germline V gives CDR1 SGHDT, CDR2 YYEEEE. V lost 1 base, J lost 4 bases, and 4 bases stayed unmatched. The CDR3 consists of 14 residues. Here the CDR3 DNA reads TGTGCCAGCAGCTTGTACAGGGGCAGCTATGGCTACACCTTC. Its protein is CASSLYRGSYGYTF.